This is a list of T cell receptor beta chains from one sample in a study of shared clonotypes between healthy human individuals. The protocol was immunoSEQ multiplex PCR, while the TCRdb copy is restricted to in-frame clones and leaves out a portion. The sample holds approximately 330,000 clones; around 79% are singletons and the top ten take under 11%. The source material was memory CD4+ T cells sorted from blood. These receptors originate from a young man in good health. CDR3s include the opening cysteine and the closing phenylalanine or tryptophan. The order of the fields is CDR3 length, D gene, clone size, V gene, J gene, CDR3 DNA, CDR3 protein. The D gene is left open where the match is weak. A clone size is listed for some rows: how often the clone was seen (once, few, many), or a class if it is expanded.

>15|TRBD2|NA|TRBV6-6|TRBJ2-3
TGTGCCAGTGCAGTTGGACTAGGGGAGACAGATACGCAGTATTTT
CASAVGLGETDTQYF
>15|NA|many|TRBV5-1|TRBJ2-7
TGCGCCAGCAGCTTGTGGGCAGGGAGCTCCTACGAGCAGTACTTC
CASSLWAGSSYEQYF
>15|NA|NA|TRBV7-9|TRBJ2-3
TGTGCCAGCAGCTGGAGCGTTTCGGGCACAGATACGCAGTATTTT
CASSWSVSGTDTQYF
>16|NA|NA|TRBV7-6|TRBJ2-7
TGTGCCAGCAGCTTAGGCGGCGGGTTTAGCTCCTACGAGCAGTACTTC
CASSLGGGFSSYEQYF
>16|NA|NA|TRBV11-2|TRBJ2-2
TGTGCCAGCAGCTCGCGGACAGAAACTTACACCGGGGAGCTGTTTTTT
CASSSRTETYTGELFF
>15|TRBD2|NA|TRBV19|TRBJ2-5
TGTGCCAGTAGTATCGGGACTAGCGGGATTGAGACCCAGTACTTC
CASSIGTSGIETQYF
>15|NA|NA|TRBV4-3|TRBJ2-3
TGCGCCAGCAGCCAGGGGGATCTGCGCACAGATACGCAGTATTTT
CASSQGDLRTDTQYF
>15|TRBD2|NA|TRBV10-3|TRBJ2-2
TGTGCCATCAGACCGGGACTAGCCCGCACCGGGGAGCTGTTTTTT
CAIRPGLARTGELFF
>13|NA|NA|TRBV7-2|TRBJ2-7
TGTGCCAGCAGCTTACTCGGGGGTCACGAGCAGTACTTC
CASSLLGGHEQYF
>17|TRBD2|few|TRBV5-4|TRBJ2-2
TGTGCCAGCAGCCCCGGAGGGCTAGCGGGGAACACCGGGGAGCTGTTTTTT
CASSPGGLAGNTGELFF
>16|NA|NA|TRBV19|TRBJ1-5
TGTGCCAGTAGACCCTTATCGAACCTTAGGGATCAGCCCCAGCATTTT
CASRPLSNLRDQPQHF